The 28 T cell receptor beta chains listed next were all sequenced from one sample in a study of shared clonotypes between healthy human individuals (TCRdb year 2020). The library was generated by the immunoSEQ multiplex PCR assay. TCRdb retrieved this table from immuneACCESS and kept in-frame rearrangements only. Not all clones are present; in checked studies, unresolved V genes account for under half, and no reason is known for the remainder. The sample table contains about a million clones; only one count was recorded for roughly 70% of them. The ten largest clones capture nearly 1.5% of the sample. The sequencing input was memory CD4+ T cells sorted from blood. What this sample's cell subset or site label stands for: CD45RA-negative fraction. These receptors all stem from a man aged 18 to 35 in good health.

This chain uses TRBV5-1 with TRBJ2-5; D assignment may be TRBD1 or TRBD2 (5 bases each). This CDR3 is 14 amino acids long. Germline V gene data show CDR1 as SGHRS and CDR2 as YFSETQ. V lost 4 bases, J lost 10 bases, and 20 bases lay in between. The CDR3 sequence: CASSPSGQGRDQYF. CDR3 coding DNA: TGCGCCAGCAGCCCAAGCGGCCAGGGCCGAGACCAGTACTTC.

This chain uses TRBV25-1 with TRBJ2-7; D is ambiguous. The CDR3 totals 13 residues. Germline V CDR1 and CDR2: MGHDK, SYGVNS. The ends were cut back, 10 bases at V and 3 bases at J, with 16 bases in the middle. The CDR3 is CANPQDPDYEQYF. The CDR3 region has the DNA TGTGCCAACCCCCAGGATCCGGACTACGAGCAGTACTTC.

The rearrangement joins TRBV2 to TRBJ2-4, with TRBD1 as a possible D gene (6 bases). The V gene's germline CDR1 is SNHLY and CDR2 FYNNEI. The CDR3 extends over 15 amino acids. Deletions cut 6 bases from V and 9 bases from J, with 21 bases between. CDR3 nucleotides: TGTGCCAGCAGCGCAGGGGTCGCCCGGTTGGCCATTCAGTACTTC. Its translation is CASSAGVARLAIQYF.

Of note for this clone: It is likely a read error: a sequence one base away is far more abundant. This rearrangement joins TRBV6-1 to TRBJ1-2, with D hard to call. Trimming removed 6 bases at V and 1 base at J, with 3 bases between. The CDR3 spans 11 residues. Germline-derived CDR1 and CDR2 are MNHNS and SASEGT. The CDR3, as DNA: TGTGCCAGCAGAGATAACTATGGCTACACCTTC. Translating it yields CASRDNYGYTF.

In this sample, this clone turned up many times. V gene TRBV5-1 combines with J gene TRBJ2-7; D unresolved. Trimming stripped 1 base from V and 5 bases from J, with 10 bases between. Germline-derived CDR1 and CDR2 are SGHRS and YFSETQ. The CDR3 extends over 13 amino acids. CDR3 region: CASSLQEIHEQYF. CDR3 bases: TGCGCCAGCAGCTTGCAGGAAATCCACGAGCAGTACTTC. The full variable domain, in which reference TRBV5-1 and TRBJ2-7 provide the parts outside the CDR3, is KAGVTQTPRYLIKTRGQQVTLSCSPISGHRSVSWYQQTPGQGLQFLFEYFSETQRNKGNFPGRFSGRQFSNSRSEMNVSTLELGDSALYLCASSLQEIHEQYFGPGTRLTVT.

CDR3 protein: CASSARGGYTF. CDR3 coding DNA: TGTGCCAGCAGCGCCCGCGGAGGCTACACCTTC. The J gene is TRBJ1-2, the V gene TRBV6-5; D call uncertain. CDR3 size: 11 residues. Trimming left V 6 bases short and J 8 bases short, with 10 bases between. Germline CDR1 is MNHEY and CDR2 is SVGAGI.

This chain joins TRBV27 and TRBJ1-2; TRBD1 agrees at 10 bases. There are 15 residues in the CDR3. V shed 6 bases, J shed 4 bases, and the junction held 8 bases outside the gene matches. Germline V gives CDR1 MNHEY, CDR2 SMNVEV (reference sequence). The CDR3 DNA reads TGTGCCAGCAGCTACCGGGACAGGGGATTCTATGGCTACACCTTC. This gives the protein CASSYRDRGFYGYTF.

This chain connects TRBV30 to TRBJ1-2; D is possibly TRBD1 (6 bases). The germline gives CDR1 GTSNPN, CDR2 SVGIG (reference sequence). V was trimmed by 3 bases and J by 2 bases, leaving 10 bases between them. The CDR3 runs to 13 residues. Here the CDR3 reads CAWRQGGNYGYTF. CDR3 DNA sequence: TGTGCCTGGAGACAGGGCGGGAACTATGGCTACACCTTC.

This sequence joins TRBV27 and TRBJ2-5; 8 bases align to TRBD1. The germline gives CDR1 MNHEY, CDR2 SMNVEV (reference sequence). There are 16 residues in the CDR3. V gave up 0 bases and J gave up 2 bases; unmatched junction bases: 5. The CDR3 DNA is TGTGCCAGCAGTTTATCGGGGACAGGCTTTCAAGAGACCCAGTACTTC. This gives the protein CASSLSGTGFQETQYF.

The chain has TRBV7-8 and TRBJ2-3, with D maybe TRBD2 (5 bases). The germline gives CDR1 SGHVS, CDR2 FQNEAQ. V was pared by 5 bases and J by 6 bases, with 9 bases between. The CDR3 runs to 12 residues. The CDR3 spells CASSPTGDTQYF. The CDR3 DNA follows: TGTGCCAGCAGCCCTACGGGGGATACGCAGTATTTT.

This rearrangement joins TRBV30 to TRBJ1-1; the D gene is possibly TRBD1 (6 bases). The CDR3 sequence is 13 residues long. V dropped 7 bases and J dropped 5 bases, with 17 bases sitting between them. From germline, CDR1 is GTSNPN and CDR2 SVGIG (reference sequence). Here the CDR3 DNA reads TGTGCCTCCCCCGGGGGGGCCGGGACTGAAGCTTTCTTT. This gives the protein CASPGGAGTEAFF. Combining the CDR3 with reference TRBV30 and TRBJ1-1 gives the whole variable domain SQTIHQWPATLVQPVGSPLSLECTVEGTSNPNLYWYRQAAGRGLQLLFYSVGIGQISSEVPQNLSASRPQDRQFILSSKKLLLSDSGFYLCASPGGAGTEAFFGQGTRLTVV.

The J gene is TRBJ2-5, the V gene TRBV7-2; TRBD2 matches 9 bases. The CDR3 is 18 amino acids. Germline V gene lookup returns CDR1 SGHTA and CDR2 FQGNSA. With 1 base clipped from V and 4 bases from J, the junction kept 13 bases outside the gene matches. The CDR3 spells CASSLGRSGGGRGETQYF. DNA of the CDR3: TGTGCCAGCAGCTTAGGAAGGAGCGGGGGCGGGAGGGGAGAGACCCAGTACTTC.

The chain uses TRBV6-1 and TRBJ1-2; D gene ambiguous. Trimming pared 1 base from V and 5 bases from J, leaving 14 bases between. Germline V gene lookup returns CDR1 MNHNS and CDR2 SASEGT. The CDR3 is 15 amino acids. The CDR3 here is CASSEDGWSLYGYTF. CDR3 DNA sequence: TGTGCCAGCAGTGAAGATGGATGGTCGTTATATGGCTACACCTTC.

This clone has only one observation. The rearrangement uses TRBV4-1 and TRBJ1-5; D not resolved. CDR1 is MGHRA and CDR2 is YSYEKL in the germline V gene. V lost 0 bases, J lost 7 bases, and 7 bases lay in between. CDR3 length: 13 residues. CDR3 bases: TGCGCCAGCAGCCAAGACGACTGGCAGCCCCAGCATTTT. Protein product: CASSQDDWQPQHF.

V usage is TRBV6-5 and J usage is TRBJ1-1; no clear D gene. The CDR3 is 12 residues long. Germline CDR1 reads MNHEY; CDR2 reads SVGAGI. V was trimmed by 4 bases and J by 5 bases, leaving 8 bases between them. In nucleotides, the CDR3 is TGTGCCAGCAGTTCCATTTCGACTGAAGCTTTCTTT. Translating it yields CASSSISTEAFF.

The CDR3, as DNA: TGTGCCAGCAGCTTAGGGGGGACAGGGGGTAATCAGCCCCAGCATTTT. Translation: CASSLGGTGGNQPQHF. The chain has TRBV7-2 and TRBJ1-5, with 11 bases aligning to TRBD1. V shed 1 base and J 4 bases; nucleotides not matched to a gene: 3. Germline CDR1 is SGHTA and CDR2 is FQGNSA. This CDR3 has 16 amino acids.

As to this clone: Additional DNA sequences in this sample encode the identical CDR3. The chain recombines TRBV6-1 with TRBJ1-2; D gene unclear. Germline V gene data show CDR1 as MNHNS and CDR2 as SASEGT. V lost 3 bases to trimming and J lost 4 bases, with 6 bases between them. CDR3 length: 12 amino acids. CDR3 sequence: CASSEATYGYTF. In nucleotides, the CDR3 is TGTGCCAGCAGTGAGGCGACCTATGGCTACACCTTC.

Here the CDR3 reads CASSLGVPGGFYEQYF. DNA of the CDR3: TGTGCCAGCAGTTTAGGTGTCCCAGGGGGCTTCTACGAGCAGTACTTC. V usage is TRBV28 and J usage is TRBJ2-7; 8 bases fit TRBD1. The trim removed 2 bases at V and 3 bases at J, leaving 9 bases unmatched. The CDR3 contains 16 residues. In germline, CDR1 is MDHEN, CDR2 SYDVKM.

The chain combines TRBV30 with TRBJ2-7; TRBD1 agrees at 9 bases. J was trimmed by 6 bases and V by 1 base; bases with no gene match: 7. This CDR3 has 14 amino acids. Germline CDR1 reads GTSNPN; CDR2 reads SVGIG (reference sequence). The chain's CDR3 is CAWSGLDRGFEQYF. DNA for the CDR3: TGTGCCTGGAGTGGACTAGACAGGGGGTTCGAGCAGTACTTC.

The rearrangement uses TRBV27 and TRBJ2-7; 9 bases agree with TRBD2. The CDR3 is made up of 16 amino acids. Germline V gene lookup returns CDR1 MNHEY and CDR2 SMNVEV (reference sequence). V was clipped by 3 bases and J by 2 bases; unmatched bases: 8. CDR3 amino acids: CASSLVRGGAPYEQYF. CDR3 coding DNA: TGTGCCAGCAGTTTGGTACGCGGGGGGGCTCCCTACGAGCAGTACTTC.

This clone was found a few times. In DNA form, the CDR3 reads TGTGCCAGCAGCTTGGGCAGGGGGGAAGCTTTCTTT. It specifies CASSLGRGEAFF. The chain has TRBV5-4 and TRBJ1-1; 7 bases agree with TRBD1. Germline assignment: CDR1 SGHNT and CDR2 YYREEE (reference sequence). V dropped 0 bases and J dropped 8; count of bases not matched to a gene: 1. The CDR3 covers 12 residues.

This sequence joins TRBV6-5 and TRBJ1-1, with D maybe TRBD1 (6 bases). V was clipped by 6 bases and J by 1 base, with 15 bases between them. Germline CDR1 reads MNHEY; CDR2 reads SVGAGI. This CDR3 has 15 amino acids. DNA for the CDR3: TGTGCCAGCAGCCCCCACAGGGTCGGGAACACTGAAGCTTTCTTT. It codes for CASSPHRVGNTEAFF.

The rearrangement joins TRBV6-6 to TRBJ2-1; 12 positions agree with TRBD2. The length of the CDR3 is 14 residues. V was clipped by 7 bases and J by 5 bases; unmatched bases: 3. The germline gives CDR1 MNHNY, CDR2 SVGAGI (reference sequence). The CDR3 bases are TGTGCCAGCACCACTAGCGGGGGGCACAATGAGCAGTTCTTC. It translates to CASTTSGGHNEQFF.

This clone was seen a handful of times. The junction departs from germline at one end; a sequencing error may be responsible. This chain links TRBV7-7 with TRBJ2-2; the match to TRBD2 covers 9 bases. The CDR3 is 17 amino acids. From germline, CDR1 is SSHAT and CDR2 FNYEAQ (reference sequence). The CDR3 coding sequence is TGTGCTAGCAGCTCCCGGACTAGCGCCCGGGGAACCGGGGAGCTGTTTTTT. It specifies CASSSRTSARGTGELFF.

The chain carries TRBV5-6 and TRBJ2-7; 8 positions match TRBD1. The CDR3 runs 14 residues. V was clipped by 6 bases and J by 1 base; unmatched bases: 6. Per the germline V gene, CDR1 is SGHDT and CDR2 is YYEEEE. The CDR3 nucleotides are TGTGCCAGCACTCCAGGGGGCCAATCCTACGAGCAGTACTTC. Its protein product is CASTPGGQSYEQYF.

The chain joins TRBV6-1 to TRBJ2-7; 7 bases are a match to TRBD2. Germline CDR1 MNHNS, CDR2 SASEGT. This CDR3 is built from 13 residues. V shed 11 bases, J shed 7 bases, and the junction held 14 bases outside the gene matches. CDR3 sequence: CAGRLAGLSEQYF. CDR3 nucleotide sequence: TGTGCCGGCCGACTAGCCGGGCTCTCGGAGCAGTACTTC.

J is TRBJ1-2 and V is TRBV30, with 8 bases lining up with TRBD1. The V gene's germline CDR1 is GTSNPN and CDR2 SVGIG (reference sequence). V lost 4 bases and J lost 0; bases outside the gene matches: 7. This CDR3 is built from 15 residues. CDR3 loop: CAWIGTGLTNYGYTF. The CDR3 DNA reads as TGTGCCTGGATCGGGACAGGCCTAACTAACTATGGCTACACCTTC.

This clone occurred once. The chain carries TRBV11-3 and TRBJ2-1, with D uncertain. The V and J ends lost 2 bases and 6 bases respectively, with 11 bases between them. The CDR3 totals 14 residues. Germline lookup yields CDR1 SGHNT and CDR2 YENEEA. In DNA form, the CDR3 reads TGTGCCAGCAGCTTAAGTCCAGGTAGCAATGAGCAGTTCTTC. Protein: CASSLSPGSNEQFF.